This T cell receptor beta chain was identified in a study of T-cell reconstitution after alpha-beta-depleted transplantation in children. Unique molecular identifiers tagged the TCRbeta library. Each CDR3 protein is one row after TCRdb ran MiXCR on the PCR reads. The data hold almost 600,000 distinct CDR3 sequences, with around 27% observed a single time. Regarding the study as a whole: When one year had passed after transplant, most T-cell counts and diversity came from newly produced T cells.

A remark on this clonotype: Its specificity is unknown.

Specimen: PBMCs, collected before TCRalphabeta/CD19-depleted stem cell transplant. The TCR sequence derives from a boy younger than two with Wiskott-Aldrich syndrome, due to receive a stem cell transplant.

CDR3 in DNA: TGCAGTGGCCACGCCGGACAGGGGAGTGGTGAAGCTTTCTTT. Residues: CSGHAGQGSGEAFF. The chain employs TRBV20-1 and TRBJ1-1; TRBD1 aligns across 9 bases. The ends lost 7 bases at V and 7 bases at J; junction bases unmatched: 13. The CDR3 extends over 14 amino acids. Germline CDR1 is DFQATT and CDR2 is SNEGSKA (reference sequence).